The 16 T cell receptor beta chains below all came from one sample that was sequenced in a study of response to subunit inactivated influenza vaccine. One entry per CDR3 protein, called by TCRdb with MiXCR from the RT-PCR reads. The repertoire includes more than 700,000 distinct CDR3 sequences, about 20% of them detected once, and roughly 10% sits in the top ten. The starting material was PBMCs from blood, obtained roughly 5 days after vaccination. These receptor sequences come from a man aged 45 to 65 who received an inactivated influenza vaccine.

As to this clonotype: The CDR3 does not close with the conserved phenylalanine or tryptophan, likely indicating a read error. The genes are TRBV5-1 and TRBJ1-1; weak D call: TRBD1 (5 bases). The CDR3 spans 13 residues. Germline V gene lookup returns CDR1 SGHRS and CDR2 YFSETQ. With 3 bases removed from V and 1 base from J, the gap between germline ends came to 7 bases. This CDR3 reads CASSYQGNTEAFI. CDR3 nucleotides: TGCGCCAGCAGCTATCAGGGGAACACTGAAGCTTTCATT.

This clonotype was observed a few times. V usage is TRBV12-3 or TRBV12-4 and J usage is TRBJ2-7; D tentatively reads TRBD1 or TRBD2 (5 bases each). The CDR3 spans 13 residues. Trimming shortened V by 7 bases and J by 6 bases, and 16 bases separated the two germline ends. The CDR3 protein is CASTPDGTGEQYF. The CDR3 DNA reads TGTGCCAGCACCCCGGACGGGACGGGCGAGCAGTACTTC.

The table lists this clonotype with a few counts. CDR3 region: CASSPRPGSANEQFF. The CDR3 DNA follows: TGTGCCAGCAGCCCCCGGCCGGGATCAGCCAATGAGCAGTTCTTC. V gene TRBV11-2 combines with J gene TRBJ2-1; a weak D match, TRBD2 (5 bases). V shed 5 bases and J shed 6 bases, with 17 bases lying between them. CDR1 is SGHAT, CDR2 FQNNGV, per germline. The CDR3 spans 15 residues.

This clonotype has just a few counts. CDR3 sequence: CASPPGQAPRGTEAFF. Here the CDR3 DNA reads TGTGCCAGCCCACCCGGACAGGCCCCAAGGGGGACTGAAGCTTTCTTT. The rearrangement links TRBV12-3 or TRBV12-4 to TRBJ1-1, with 7 bases aligning to TRBD1. There are 16 residues in the CDR3. V lost 8 bases to trimming and J lost 5 bases; unmatched junction nucleotides: 17.

This clonotype was picked up a small number of times. The chain employs TRBV10-3 and TRBJ2-5; 9 nucleotides line up with TRBD1. This CDR3 region has 14 residues. Germline CDR1 and CDR2: ENHRY and SYGVKD. The V gene end was trimmed by 8 bases and the J gene end by 4 bases; junction bases not matched to a gene: 8. The CDR3 bases are TGTGCCATCGGCGGACAGGGGTCAGGAGAGACCCAGTACTTC. The encoded protein is CAIGGQGSGETQYF.

The genes are TRBV10-3 and TRBJ2-1, with TRBD1 as a possible D gene (5 bases). Germline loops: CDR1 ENHRY, CDR2 SYGVKD. V lost 3 bases to trimming and J lost 8 bases, with 11 bases between them. CDR3 size: 13 residues. For the CDR3, the DNA is TGTGCCATCAGTGAAGGGGCCCGGGATGAGCAGTTCTTC. This translates into CAISEGARDEQFF.

The chain uses TRBV4-2 and TRBJ1-5; tentative D call: TRBD1 (5 bases). Germline V gives CDR1 LGHNA, CDR2 YNFKEQ. The ends were cut back, 1 base at V and 7 bases at J, with 14 bases in the middle. This CDR3 comprises 15 residues. The CDR3 loop reads CASSQAGEGSQPQHF. The CDR3 bases are TGTGCCAGCAGCCAAGCCGGGGAGGGGAGCCAGCCCCAGCATTTT.

The genes are TRBV30 and TRBJ2-7; D could derive from TRBD1 or TRBD2 (5 bases each). The CDR3 extends over 14 amino acids. Between the trimmed V and J ends, which lost 7 bases and 0 bases, there was a span of 16 bases. The germline V gene encodes CDR1 GTSNPN and CDR2 SVGIG (reference sequence). DNA for the CDR3: TGTGCCTCCGACTGGGGGTACAACTCCTACGAGCAGTACTTC. It is translated as CASDWGYNSYEQYF.

The V and J genes are TRBV11-2 and TRBJ2-6; D call uncertain. Per the germline V gene, CDR1 is SGHAT and CDR2 is FQNNGV. Trimming left V 7 bases short and J 0 bases short, with 19 bases between. There are 18 residues in the CDR3. The CDR3 reads CASNAFKGRYSGANVLTF. The CDR3 DNA follows: TGTGCCAGCAACGCTTTTAAAGGACGGTACTCTGGGGCCAACGTCCTGACTTTC.

The chain uses TRBV6-1 and TRBJ2-5, with D perhaps given as TRBD1 or TRBD2 (6 bases each). The CDR3 has 15 amino acids. V lost 6 bases and J lost 4, with 18 bases in between. Germline loops: CDR1 MNHNS, CDR2 SASEGT. In nucleotides, the CDR3 is TGTGCCAGCAGGACCGGGGGCCAAATAAGAGAGACCCAGTACTTC. As protein: CASRTGGQIRETQYF.

This clonotype has a count of ten or more. The chain has TRBV5-1 and TRBJ2-1; D is perhaps TRBD1 (5 bases). The germline V and J ends were trimmed by 3 bases and 4 bases, with 11 bases remaining between them. Germline CDR1 SGHRS, CDR2 YFSETQ. The CDR3 covers 14 residues. The CDR3: CASSSRTQYNEQFF. For the CDR3, the DNA is TGCGCCAGCAGCTCTCGGACACAGTACAATGAGCAGTTCTTC. The full variable domain, completed using reference TRBV5-1 and TRBJ2-1, is KAGVTQTPRYLIKTRGQQVTLSCSPISGHRSVSWYQQTPGQGLQFLFEYFSETQRNKGNFPGRFSGRQFSNSRSEMNVSTLELGDSALYLCASSSRTQYNEQFFGPGTRLTVL.

V is TRBV15 and J is TRBJ2-3, with a tentative D call TRBD1 (5 bases). Germline CDR1 and CDR2: LNHNV and YYDKDF (reference sequence). The CDR3 consists of 14 residues. V lost 1 base and J 5 bases, leaving 10 bases between the germline ends. The chain's CDR3 is CATSRGPQGDTQYF. The CDR3 nucleotides are TGTGCCACCAGCAGAGGTCCTCAGGGAGATACGCAGTATTTT.

This clonotype has a single count. As DNA, the CDR3 is TGTGCCAGCTATGAAGCGTCTGGGGCCAACGTCCTGACTTTC. As protein: CASYEASGANVLTF. The chain has TRBV5-4 and TRBJ2-6, with unresolved D. Trimming shortened V by 7 bases and J by 1 base, and 9 bases separated the two germline ends. Germline V lookup: CDR1 SGHNT, CDR2 YYREEE (reference sequence). This CDR3 spans 14 amino acids.

The J gene is TRBJ2-7, the V gene TRBV20-1; 8 positions match TRBD2. Per germline, CDR1 DFQATT and CDR2 SNEGSKA (reference sequence). There are 14 residues in the CDR3. The trim removed 0 bases at V and 4 bases at J, leaving 5 bases unmatched. The CDR3 region is CSARETSGYYEQYF. For the CDR3, the DNA is TGCAGTGCTAGAGAAACTAGCGGTTATTACGAGCAGTACTTC.

The chain joins TRBV4-1 to TRBJ2-1; D remains ambiguous. This CDR3 contains 14 residues. Germline values: CDR1 MGHRA, CDR2 YSYEKL. The germline V and J ends were trimmed by 4 bases and 4 bases, with 11 bases remaining between them. This chain's CDR3 is CASSLDTLYNEQFF. The CDR3 DNA reads TGCGCCAGCAGCCTTGACACTCTATACAATGAGCAGTTCTTC.

This clonotype came up a few times. This chain connects TRBV12-3 or TRBV12-4 to TRBJ2-4, with D possibly being TRBD2 (5 bases). V was clipped by 7 bases and J by 5 bases, with 15 bases between them. This CDR3 is built from 14 residues. The DNA for the CDR3 is TGTGCCAGCACCCTTGAGGTGGGAGAAAACATTCAGTACTTC. This gives the protein CASTLEVGENIQYF.